These 4 T cell receptor beta chains were all obtained from the same sample, sequenced in a study of STAT5B mutations in CD4+ large granular lymphocyte leukemia. The repertoire was sequenced with immunoSEQ multiplex PCR; TCRdb's copy has only in-frame clones and lacks some. Seen here are over 25,000 clones, around four fifths observed once, and the top ten hold around 4.5%. Sequencing was carried out using CD4+ T cells from blood buffy coats. Source of these receptors: a human donor in good health.

The CDR3 region is CASSLVLGSSYEQYF. Written as DNA, the CDR3 is TGTGCCAGCAGTTTAGTGTTAGGGAGCTCCTACGAGCAGTACTTC. The chain joins TRBV27 to TRBJ2-7, with TRBD2 as a possible D gene (5 bases). This CDR3 is 15 amino acids long. Trimming shortened V by 2 bases and J by 0 bases, and 11 bases separated the two germline ends. Germline assignment: CDR1 MNHEY and CDR2 SMNVEV (reference sequence).

The chain is built from TRBV19 and TRBJ1-5; 12 bases fit TRBD1. CDR1 LNHDA and CDR2 SQIVND come from the germline V gene (reference sequence). This CDR3 has 16 residues. V gave up 7 bases and J gave up 6 bases; unmatched junction bases: 10. CDR3 nucleotides: TGTGCCAGTATTGGGACAGGGGGCAGGATCAGTCAGCCCCAGCATTTT. Its protein is CASIGTGGRISQPQHF.

V is TRBV28 and J is TRBJ1-2; the match to TRBD1 covers 11 bases. The CDR3 is 15 amino acids. Germline lookup yields CDR1 MDHEN and CDR2 SYDVKM. With 1 base clipped from V and 4 bases from J, the junction kept 2 bases outside the gene matches. This CDR3 reads CASSLSGTGGYGYTF. Written as DNA, the CDR3 is TGTGCCAGCAGTTTATCTGGGACAGGGGGCTATGGCTACACCTTC.

V and J are TRBV13 and TRBJ1-1, with 8 bases fitting TRBD1. V trimming: 5 bases; J trimming: 2 bases; junction bases outside the gene matches: 4. The CDR3 has 14 residues. Per the germline V gene, CDR1 is PRHDT and CDR2 is FYEKMQ (reference sequence). Written as DNA, the CDR3 is TGTGCCAGCAGCCTAGACAGGGGAAACACTGAAGCTTTCTTT. This codes for CASSLDRGNTEAFF.